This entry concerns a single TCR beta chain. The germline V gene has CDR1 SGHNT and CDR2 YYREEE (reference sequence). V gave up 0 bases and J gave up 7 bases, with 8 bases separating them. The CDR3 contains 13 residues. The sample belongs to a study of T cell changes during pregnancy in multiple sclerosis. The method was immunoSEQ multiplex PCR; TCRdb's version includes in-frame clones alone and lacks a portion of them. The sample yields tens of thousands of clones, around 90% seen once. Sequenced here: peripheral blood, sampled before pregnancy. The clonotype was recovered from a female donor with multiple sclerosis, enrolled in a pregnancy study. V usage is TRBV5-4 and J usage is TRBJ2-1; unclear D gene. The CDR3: CASSLGRPNEQFF. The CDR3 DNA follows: TGTGCCAGCAGCTTGGGGCGGCCGAATGAGCAGTTCTTC.